The TCR beta chain under discussion was sequenced for a study of beta chain features in type 1 diabetes. Study-wide context: What patients shared with healthy donors was a similar profile of age, gender and cell yields. Study findings and constraints: TCRB CDR3 length was moderately but significantly reduced in all four CD4+ subsets of Type 1 diabetes patients.

Trimming removed 4 bases at V and 4 bases at J, with 10 bases between. The CDR3 extends over 13 amino acids. In germline, CDR1 is SGHAT, CDR2 FQNNGV. The collection from each donor was one heparinised blood draw averaging roughly 100 mL. Isolation of CD4+ naive, central memory, regulatory and stem cell-like memory cells was achieved by sorting via CD45RO/CCR7/CD25/CD127/CD95/CD27. Purity exceeding 98% was reached by all sorted populations. Every isolated RNA sample was fully reverse transcribed, so sequencing captured expressed TCRB transcripts. This table comes from immunoSEQ multiplex PCR, and its TCRdb copy is limited to in-frame clones, with some not included. The sample consists of over 200,000 clones, about 11% of them appearing once. There are a few counts of this clone. The antigen is undetermined.

Sequencing was done on a sample of naive CD4+ T cells from blood. The TCR sequence derives from a man aged 25 to 40 with type 1 diabetes. This sequence joins TRBV11-2 and TRBJ1-2, with D maybe TRBD1 (6 bases). The CDR3 DNA sequence: TGTGCCAGCAGCTCCTACAGGGTCTATGGCTACACCTTC. Translation gives CASSSYRVYGYTF.